One and the same sample provided the 25 T cell receptor beta chains below, sequenced in a study of shared clonotypes between healthy human individuals. Libraries were prepared by immunoSEQ multiplex PCR; TCRdb keeps only in-frame clonotypes and omits some of them. Here the sample spans more than 2,000,000 clones, roughly nine tenths being singletons. The sample was naive CD4+ T cells sorted from blood. Documented subset: CD45RA+ positively selected. The receptors come from a man aged 18-30 years in good health.

In this sample, this clone turned up once. The J gene is TRBJ2-7, the V gene TRBV12-5, with TRBD1 matching over 10 bases. The CDR3 contains 14 residues. Looked up from germline, CDR1 is LGHNT and CDR2 is FRNRAP. Losses at the gene ends were 4 bases for V and 4 bases for J; bases not matched to a gene: 4. The CDR3 coding sequence is TGTGCTAGTGGTTGGGGACAGGGGACGTACGAGCAGTACTTC. Its protein product is CASGWGQGTYEQYF.

This sequence joins TRBV30 and TRBJ2-7, with D possibly TRBD1 on 5 matching bases. Germline V gives CDR1 GTSNPN, CDR2 SVGIG (reference sequence). The ends were cut back, 4 bases at V and 4 bases at J, with 11 bases in the middle. CDR3 length: 12 residues. The CDR3 spells CAWTQAGYEQYF. The CDR3 DNA is TGTGCCTGGACCCAAGCAGGGTACGAGCAGTACTTC.

The chain links TRBV23-1 to TRBJ1-3; no firm D call. TRBV23-1 is an ORF for which the function is uncertain. V lost 1 base and J lost 0, with 13 bases in between. The CDR3 loop spans 17 amino acids. The CDR3: CASSQFGGELSGNTIYF. The CDR3, as DNA: TGCGCCAGCAGTCAATTTGGCGGGGAACTCTCTGGAAACACCATATATTTT.

V is TRBV4-1 and J is TRBJ2-7, with D maybe TRBD1 (5 bases). The V end was cut by 1 base, the J end by 9 bases, with 19 bases between. The CDR3 sequence is 15 residues long. Germline CDR1 reads MGHRA; CDR2 reads YSYEKL. The CDR3 region has the DNA TGCGCCAGCAGCCAAGTAATGACAGACCCCCTGGGGCAGTACTTC. It specifies CASSQVMTDPLGQYF.

This chain uses TRBV6-6 with TRBJ2-7; D remains unclear. Looked up from germline, CDR1 is MNHNY and CDR2 is SVGAGI (reference sequence). Deletions cut 0 bases from V and 0 bases from J, with 12 bases between. This CDR3 contains 16 residues. The CDR3 sequence: CASSYSRLASSYEQYF. Here the CDR3 DNA reads TGTGCCAGCAGTTACTCGAGGTTAGCTAGCTCCTACGAGCAGTACTTC.

The chain joins TRBV21-1 to TRBJ2-1; the table's D call TRBD2 went unverified against the DNA. TRBV21-1 is an annotated pseudogene. The CDR3 has 15 residues. The CDR3 protein is CASSITRSSYNEQFF. The CDR3 DNA sequence: TGTGCCAGCAGCATTACTAGAAGCTCCTACAATGAGCAGTTCTTC.

V is TRBV29-1 and J is TRBJ2-6; 7 bases align to TRBD2. Losses at the gene ends were 6 bases for V and 3 bases for J; bases not matched to a gene: 5. The CDR3 loop spans 14 amino acids. CDR1 SQVTM and CDR2 ANQGSEA come from the germline V gene. The CDR3 DNA follows: TGCAGCGTCGCAACGGGAGGTGGGGCCAACGTCCTGACTTTC. It yields the protein CSVATGGGANVLTF.

The gene calls are TRBV6-5 and TRBJ1-2; possibly TRBD1 for D (5 bases). The ends were cut back, 5 bases at V and 8 bases at J, with 12 bases in the middle. Germline V CDR1 and CDR2: MNHEY, SVGAGI. The CDR3 is 12 amino acids. As DNA, the CDR3 is TGTGCCAGCAGTAGTAGGGGAAAAGGCTACACCTTC. This codes for CASSSRGKGYTF.

The chain recombines TRBV30 with TRBJ2-7; 10 nucleotides align to TRBD2. The CDR3 has 14 residues. The V gene's germline CDR1 is GTSNPN and CDR2 SVGIG (reference sequence). The junction had 6 bases not matched to a gene; V was cut back by 0 bases and J by 7 bases. CDR3 DNA sequence: TGTGCCTGGAGTGTACCCCCTAGCGGGAGTGAGCAGTACTTC. Amino acids: CAWSVPPSGSEQYF.

The chain links TRBV18 to TRBJ2-3; 7 nucleotides align to TRBD1. The CDR3 is made up of 15 amino acids. Germline assignment: CDR1 KGHSH and CDR2 LQKENI. The V and J ends lost 4 bases and 8 bases, in that order; junction bases with no gene match: 12. The CDR3 region is CASSLGQVGMFTQYF. CDR3 in DNA: TGTGCCAGCTCACTCGGACAGGTGGGGATGTTTACGCAGTATTTT. Variable domain in full (rest from reference TRBV18 and TRBJ2-3): NAGVMQNPRHLVRRRGQEARLRCSPMKGHSHVYWYRQLPEEGLKFMVYLQKENIIDESGMPKERFSAEFPKEGPSILRIQQVVRGDSAAYFCASSLGQVGMFTQYFGPGTRLTVL.

The gene calls are TRBV19 and TRBJ1-2, with 10 bases lining up with TRBD1. Trimming took 1 base from V and 8 from J; bases not matched to a gene: 10. CDR3 size: 16 residues. CDR1 LNHDA and CDR2 SQIVND come from the germline V gene (reference sequence). CDR3 in amino acids: CASSIGQGARMVGYTF. In DNA form, the CDR3 reads TGTGCCAGTAGTATAGGACAGGGGGCGCGGATGGTCGGCTACACCTTC.

A remark on this clone: The sample has other DNA sequences that encode this CDR3 too. The chain combines TRBV6-1 with TRBJ2-7, with 7 bases identical to TRBD2. V gave up 1 base and J gave up 4 bases; unmatched junction bases: 1. This CDR3 region has 13 residues. Germline lookup yields CDR1 MNHNS and CDR2 SASEGT. CDR3 coding DNA: TGTGCCAGCAGTGAAGAGGGAGGGTACGAGCAGTACTTC. The encoded protein is CASSEEGGYEQYF.

V usage is TRBV2 and J usage is TRBJ1-2, with 8 bases aligning to TRBD1. Per the germline V gene, CDR1 is SNHLY and CDR2 is FYNNEI. The junction had 13 bases not matched to a gene; V was cut back by 5 bases and J by 5 bases. The CDR3 loop spans 16 amino acids. The CDR3 reads CASSQIWTGRVYGYTF. DNA of the CDR3: TGTGCCAGCAGTCAAATTTGGACAGGGAGGGTATATGGCTACACCTTC.

V and J are TRBV25-1 and TRBJ1-2, with 7 bases fitting TRBD1. The CDR3 runs to 12 residues. J was trimmed by 8 bases and V by 5 bases; bases with no gene match: 5. Germline V gene data show CDR1 as MGHDK and CDR2 as SYGVNS. The CDR3 reads CASSSQGGGYTF. CDR3 in DNA: TGTGCCAGCAGTTCTCAAGGGGGCGGCTACACCTTC.

The CDR3 region has the DNA TGCGCCAGCAGTCAATCGAGGAACAGGGGCAACGAGCAGTACTTC. This translates into CASSQSRNRGNEQYF. The rearrangement joins TRBV23-1 to TRBJ2-7; 7 nucleotides agree with TRBD1. TRBV23-1 is filed as an ORF, its function uncertain. The CDR3 runs 15 residues. J gave up 5 bases and V 0 bases, and 7 bases lay outside the gene matches.

J is TRBJ1-1 and V is TRBV28; no clear D gene. Germline V lookup: CDR1 MDHEN, CDR2 SYDVKM. The CDR3 extends over 13 amino acids. V lost 6 bases to trimming and J lost 2 bases, with 10 bases between them. In DNA form, the CDR3 reads TGTGCCAGCAGGTCTGACCCAAACACTGAAGCTTTCTTT. As protein: CASRSDPNTEAFF.

The chain employs TRBV5-6 and TRBJ1-2; 8 bases are shared with TRBD1. Germline CDR1 SGHDT, CDR2 YYEEEE. V shed 4 bases, J shed 4 bases, and the junction held 12 bases outside the gene matches. The CDR3 is 16 residues long. The CDR3 spells CASSPSRDRRPYGYTF. DNA for the CDR3: TGTGCCAGCAGCCCCTCGAGGGACAGGAGGCCCTATGGCTACACCTTC.

The chain couples TRBV2 to TRBJ2-7; 10 bases map to TRBD2. Germline V gene lookup returns CDR1 SNHLY and CDR2 FYNNEI. The V gene end was trimmed by 5 bases and the J gene end by 6 bases; junction bases not matched to a gene: 10. This CDR3 region has 15 residues. CDR3 region: CASSSATSGSVEQYF. The CDR3 nucleotides read TGTGCCAGCAGTTCCGCGACTAGCGGGTCAGTCGAGCAGTACTTC.

V usage is TRBV4-3 and J usage is TRBJ2-6; tentatively, D is TRBD1 or TRBD2 (5 bases each). Trimming pared 1 base from V and 4 bases from J, leaving 14 bases between. There are 17 residues in the CDR3. Germline assignment: CDR1 LGHNA and CDR2 YSLEER. The CDR3 DNA follows: TGCGCCAGCAGCCAAGTAGGGACCGCCCTCGGGGCCAACGTCCTGACTTTC. Its translation: CASSQVGTALGANVLTF.

This sequence joins TRBV28 and TRBJ1-2, with TRBD1 as a possible D gene (6 bases). CDR3 size: 14 residues. The V end lost 3 bases, the J end lost 4 bases, and 12 bases lay between the germline ends. In germline, CDR1 is MDHEN, CDR2 SYDVKM. CDR3 protein: CASSLSRGIYGYTF. The CDR3 DNA reads TGTGCCAGCAGTTTGAGCAGGGGTATCTATGGCTACACCTTC.

The chain carries TRBV6-5 and TRBJ1-2, with D tentatively TRBD1 (5 bases). This CDR3 is 15 amino acids long. From germline, CDR1 is MNHEY and CDR2 SVGAGI. Trimming cost V 5 bases and J 2 bases, with 15 bases left between them. CDR3 region: CASSLTGLINYGYTF. CDR3 coding DNA: TGTGCCAGCAGTCTAACGGGACTGATAAACTATGGCTACACCTTC.

V gene TRBV10-3 combines with J gene TRBJ2-2; TRBD1 matches 9 bases. V was clipped by 10 bases and J by 6 bases; unmatched bases: 15. Germline lookup yields CDR1 ENHRY and CDR2 SYGVKD. The CDR3 runs to 16 residues. CDR3 protein: CATLPGQGFFAGELFF. The CDR3 DNA is TGTGCCACCCTCCCGGGACAGGGATTTTTCGCCGGGGAGCTGTTTTTT.

The chain employs TRBV5-1 and TRBJ2-2; 9 bases are a match to TRBD2. Germline CDR1 and CDR2: SGHRS and YFSETQ. This CDR3 is built from 14 residues. Trimming removed 6 bases from V and 0 bases from J; junction bases left unmatched: 0. CDR3 sequence (DNA): TGCGCCAGCAAGCGGGAGGCGAACACCGGGGAGCTGTTTTTT. Translation gives CASKREANTGELFF.

This chain uses TRBV29-1 with TRBJ2-3; 15 positions agree with TRBD2. V shed 5 bases, J shed 5 bases, and the junction held 20 bases outside the gene matches. The CDR3 contains 20 residues. Germline loops: CDR1 SQVTM, CDR2 ANQGSEA. Here the CDR3 DNA reads TGCAGCGTTCTCGGGACTAGCGGGGGGTCAACGGTTAGTAATGGAGATACGCAGTATTTT. This translates into CSVLGTSGGSTVSNGDTQYF.

V is TRBV6-4 and J is TRBJ2-7, with 9 nucleotides matching TRBD2. Losses at the gene ends were 4 bases for V and 9 bases for J; bases not matched to a gene: 7. In germline, CDR1 is MRHNA, CDR2 SNTAGT. The CDR3 is 13 amino acids. The DNA for the CDR3 is TGTGCCAGCAGTGCAACTAGCGGGCAACTGCAGTACTTC. Protein: CASSATSGQLQYF.